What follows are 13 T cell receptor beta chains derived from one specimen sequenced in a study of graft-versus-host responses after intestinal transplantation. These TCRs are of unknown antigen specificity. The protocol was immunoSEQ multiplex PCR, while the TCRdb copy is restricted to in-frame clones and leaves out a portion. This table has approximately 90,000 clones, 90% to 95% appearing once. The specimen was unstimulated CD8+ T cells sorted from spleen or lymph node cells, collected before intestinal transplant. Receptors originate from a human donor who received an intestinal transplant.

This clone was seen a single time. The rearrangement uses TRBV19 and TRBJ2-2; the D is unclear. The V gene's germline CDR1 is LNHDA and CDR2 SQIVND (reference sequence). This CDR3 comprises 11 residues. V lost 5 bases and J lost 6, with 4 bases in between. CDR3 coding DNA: TGTGCCAGTAGTGCCCCCGGGGAGCTGTTTTTT. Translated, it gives CASSAPGELFF.

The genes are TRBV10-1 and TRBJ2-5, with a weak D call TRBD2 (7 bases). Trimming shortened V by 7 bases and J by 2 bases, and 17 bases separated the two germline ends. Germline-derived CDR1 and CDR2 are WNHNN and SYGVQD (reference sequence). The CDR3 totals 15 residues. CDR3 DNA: TGCGCCAGCATAGGGGGGGGGTTGCGTCAAGAGACCCAGTACTTC. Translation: CASIGGGLRQETQYF.

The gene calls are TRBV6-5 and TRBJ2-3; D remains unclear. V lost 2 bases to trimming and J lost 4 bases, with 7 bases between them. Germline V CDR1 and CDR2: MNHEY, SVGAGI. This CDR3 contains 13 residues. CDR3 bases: TGTGCCAGCAGTTACCTGCCTTCAGATACGCAGTATTTT. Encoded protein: CASSYLPSDTQYF.

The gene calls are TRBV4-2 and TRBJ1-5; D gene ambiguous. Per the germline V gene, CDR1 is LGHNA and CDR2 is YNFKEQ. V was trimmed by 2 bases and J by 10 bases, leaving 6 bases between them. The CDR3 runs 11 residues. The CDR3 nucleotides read TGTGCCAGCAGCCAAACACCACCCCAGCATTTT. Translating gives CASSQTPPQHF.

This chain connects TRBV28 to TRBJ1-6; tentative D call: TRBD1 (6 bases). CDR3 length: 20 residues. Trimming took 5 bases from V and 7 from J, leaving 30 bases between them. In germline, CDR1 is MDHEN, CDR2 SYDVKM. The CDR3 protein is CASSHTPTGGPLAANSPLHF. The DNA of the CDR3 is TGTGCCAGCAGTCATACACCCACCGGGGGGCCCCTGGCAGCCAATTCACCCCTCCACTTT.

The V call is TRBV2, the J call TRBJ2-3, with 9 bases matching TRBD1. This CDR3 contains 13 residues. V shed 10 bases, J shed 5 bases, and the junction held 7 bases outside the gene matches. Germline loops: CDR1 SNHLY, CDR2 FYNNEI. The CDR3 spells CATWTGEIDTQYF. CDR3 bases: TGTGCCACTTGGACAGGGGAAATAGATACGCAGTATTTT.

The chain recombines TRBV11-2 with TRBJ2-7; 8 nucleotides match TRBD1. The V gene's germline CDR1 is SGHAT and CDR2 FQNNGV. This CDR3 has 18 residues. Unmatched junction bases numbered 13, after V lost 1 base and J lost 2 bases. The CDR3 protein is CASSLVPRGRVFPYEQYF. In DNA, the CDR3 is TGTGCCAGCAGCTTAGTCCCCAGGGGGCGCGTATTCCCCTACGAGCAGTACTTC.

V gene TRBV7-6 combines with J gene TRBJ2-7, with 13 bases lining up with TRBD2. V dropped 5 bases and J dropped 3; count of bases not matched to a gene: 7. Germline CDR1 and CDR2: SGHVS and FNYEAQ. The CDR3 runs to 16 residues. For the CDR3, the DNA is TGTGCCAGCAGCCCCGGGACTAGCGGGACATTCTACGAGCAGTACTTC. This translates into CASSPGTSGTFYEQYF.

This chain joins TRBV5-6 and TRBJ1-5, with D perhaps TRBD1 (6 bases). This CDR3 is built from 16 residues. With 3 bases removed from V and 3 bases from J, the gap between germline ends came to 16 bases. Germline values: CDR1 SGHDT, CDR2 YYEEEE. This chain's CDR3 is CASSSGQMTYNQPQHF. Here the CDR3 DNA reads TGTGCCAGCAGCTCAGGACAGATGACATACAATCAGCCCCAGCATTTT.

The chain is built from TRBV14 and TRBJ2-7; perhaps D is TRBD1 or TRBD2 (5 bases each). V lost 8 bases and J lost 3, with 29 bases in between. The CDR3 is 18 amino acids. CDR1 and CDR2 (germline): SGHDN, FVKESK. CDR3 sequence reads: CASSARDPGTSRLYEQYF. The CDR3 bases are TGTGCCAGCTCTGCCCGCGATCCAGGGACCTCAAGGCTCTACGAGCAGTACTTC.

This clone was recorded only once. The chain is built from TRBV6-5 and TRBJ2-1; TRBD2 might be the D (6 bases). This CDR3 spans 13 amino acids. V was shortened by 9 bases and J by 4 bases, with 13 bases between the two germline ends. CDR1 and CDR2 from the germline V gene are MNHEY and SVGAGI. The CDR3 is CASTGDGYNEQFF. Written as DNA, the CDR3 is TGTGCCAGTACGGGGGACGGGTACAATGAGCAGTTCTTC.

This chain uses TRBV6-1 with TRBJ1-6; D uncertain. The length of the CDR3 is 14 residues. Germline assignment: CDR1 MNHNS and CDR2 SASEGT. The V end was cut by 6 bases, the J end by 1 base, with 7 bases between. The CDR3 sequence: CASSPSSYNSPLHF. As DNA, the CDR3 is TGTGCCAGCAGCCCATCTTCCTATAATTCACCCCTCCACTTT.

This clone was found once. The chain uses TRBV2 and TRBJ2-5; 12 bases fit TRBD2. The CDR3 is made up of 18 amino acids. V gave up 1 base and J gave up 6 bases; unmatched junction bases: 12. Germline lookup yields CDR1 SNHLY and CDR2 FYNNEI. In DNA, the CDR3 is TGTGCCAGCAGTGAAGATAAGCTAGCGGGAGGGCCTGGGAAGACCCAGTACTTC. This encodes CASSEDKLAGGPGKTQYF.